Each of the 13 T cell receptor beta chains below was sequenced from the same sample in a study of circulating CD8 cells and anti-PD-1 response in melanoma. Using approximately 14 ng of total RNA, TCR libraries were made with the QIAseq Immune Repertoire TCR panel. TCRdb re-called the reads through MiXCR, storing one row per CDR3 protein. The sample yields approximately 290 distinct CDR3 sequences, about 4.5% seen once. Live CD3+CD8+TCRalphabeta+ cells were sorted into four subsets by PD-1 and/or TIGIT. The specimen was CD8+ T cells from PBMCs, collected at baseline or after one month of anti-PD-1 therapy (not recorded which). These receptor sequences come from a human donor with melanoma.

In its sample, this clonotype is hyperexpanded. The chain is built from TRBV18 and TRBJ1-4; D is unclear. The V gene's germline CDR1 is KGHSH and CDR2 LQKENI. V was shortened by 3 bases and J by 0 bases, with 11 bases between the two germline ends. This CDR3 spans 16 amino acids. CDR3 loop: CASSPRVGTTNEKLFF. The DNA of the CDR3 is TGTGCCAGCTCACCGCGAGTCGGAACAACTAATGAAAAACTGTTTTTT.

By frequency in the sample, this clonotype is large. V is TRBV6-5 and J is TRBJ2-1; D gene unclear. Germline assignment: CDR1 MNHEY and CDR2 SVGAGI. CDR3 size: 15 residues. The V and J ends lost 3 bases and 0 bases respectively, with 9 bases between them. The chain's CDR3 is CASSYTESSYNEQFF. For the CDR3, the DNA is TGTGCCAGCAGTTATACAGAGAGCTCCTACAATGAGCAGTTCTTC.

In the case of this clonotype: A much larger clone lies a single base off, so this may be a read error. No conserved phenylalanine or tryptophan ends this CDR3, so it is likely a read error. The chain uses TRBV6-2 or TRBV6-3 and TRBJ1-1; D gene ambiguous. The CDR3 extends over 12 amino acids. Between the trimmed V and J ends, which lost 2 bases and 8 bases, there was a span of 9 bases. Germline assignment: CDR1 MNHEY and CDR2 SVGEGT. The CDR3 bases are TGTGCCAGCAGTTACCCAGGACCCGAAGCTTTCTTA. Its protein is CASSYPGPEAFL.

This clonotype is labeled large. The V and J genes are TRBV29-1 and TRBJ2-1; 11 positions match TRBD2. Germline trimming cut 7 bases from V and 7 bases from J; bases unmatched to any gene: 18. This CDR3 is 17 amino acids long. CDR1 and CDR2 (germline): SQVTM, ANQGSEA. CDR3 nucleotide sequence: TGCAGCGCCCCCGGGCTTGTAGCGGGAGGGCCGAGGAATGAGCAGTTCTTC. As protein: CSAPGLVAGGPRNEQFF.

By share, this clonotype ranks as large. This chain uses TRBV2 with TRBJ2-7, with 11 bases that match TRBD1. V shed 6 bases, J shed 1 base, and the junction held 8 bases outside the gene matches. There are 16 residues in the CDR3. Germline V gives CDR1 SNHLY, CDR2 FYNNEI. CDR3 in DNA: TGTGCCAGCAGAGCTCCGGGACAGGGGGATTCCTACGAGCAGTACTTC. This translates into CASRAPGQGDSYEQYF.

This clonotype has more than one count but fewer than ten. It may be a read error: a sequence one base away is much more abundant. The chain couples TRBV14 to TRBJ2-1, with D perhaps TRBD1 (5 bases). The CDR3 loop spans 14 amino acids. The germline gives CDR1 SGHDN, CDR2 FVKESK. V lost 0 bases and J lost 6, with 9 bases in between. The CDR3 spells CASSQDLTGNEQFF. CDR3 nucleotide sequence: TGTGCCAGCAGCCAAGATCTAACAGGCAATGAGCAGTTCTTC.

In its sample, this clonotype is large. The rearrangement uses TRBV27 and TRBJ2-4, with 10 bases matching TRBD1. The CDR3 consists of 13 residues. V gave up 6 bases and J gave up 7 bases; unmatched junction bases: 3. CDR1 is MNHEY and CDR2 is SMNVEV in the germline V gene (reference sequence). As DNA, the CDR3 is TGTGCCAGCAGCCAGGACAGGGGGAACATTCAGTACTTC. It is translated as CASSQDRGNIQYF.

In this sample, this clonotype turned up a few times. A much larger clone lies a single base off, so this may be a read error. The V call is TRBV4-1, the J call TRBJ2-2; TRBD1 matches 7 bases. The germline V gene has CDR1 MGHRA and CDR2 YSYEKL. The CDR3 runs to 14 residues. As DNA, the CDR3 is TGCGCCAGCAGCCTACAGGGGAACACCGGGCAGCTGTTTTTT. It translates to CASSLQGNTGQLFF.

A few counts support this clonotype. The chain carries TRBV19 and TRBJ1-1; no clear D gene. V was shortened by 1 base and J by 1 base, with 7 bases between the two germline ends. Germline V lookup: CDR1 LNHDA, CDR2 SQIVND (reference sequence). This CDR3 is 14 amino acids long. This CDR3 is CASSIGGKNTEAFF. The DNA of the CDR3 is TGTGCCAGTAGTATAGGAGGAAAGAACACTGAAGCTTTCTTT.

This clonotype is labeled as medium-sized. V usage is TRBV9 and J usage is TRBJ2-2, with D possibly TRBD2 on 6 matching bases. From germline, CDR1 is SGDLS and CDR2 YYNGEE. The V end was cut by 0 bases, the J end by 0 bases, with 12 bases between. CDR3 length: 17 residues. The CDR3 loop is CASSVGGRPTNTGELFF. In DNA form, the CDR3 reads TGTGCCAGCAGCGTAGGGGGGAGGCCAACGAACACCGGGGAGCTGTTTTTT.

This clonotype is judged large. The J gene is TRBJ1-1, the V gene TRBV12-3 or TRBV12-4, with D hard to call. The CDR3 has 14 amino acids. V lost 3 bases and J 2 bases, leaving 10 bases between the germline ends. The CDR3, as DNA: TGTGCCAGCAGTTTTGGGAGCGGAAACACTGAAGCTTTCTTT. Translated, it gives CASSFGSGNTEAFF.

In its sample, this clonotype is medium-sized (0.01 to 0.1%). It may be a read error: a sequence one base away is much more abundant. The chain couples TRBV29-1 to TRBJ1-1; weak D call: TRBD1 (6 bases). The CDR3 length is 13 residues. Germline V CDR1 and CDR2: SQVTM, ANQGSEA. The chain's CDR3 is CSVDRGPNTGAFF. CDR3 coding DNA: TGCAGCGTTGACAGGGGACCGAACACTGGAGCTTTCTTT.

This clonotype appeared a few times. The chain carries TRBV9 and TRBJ2-3; D not resolved. Trimming left V 0 bases short and J 3 bases short, with 2 bases between. Germline values: CDR1 SGDLS, CDR2 YYNGEE. The CDR3 spans 12 residues. CDR3 loop: CASSVVTDTQYF. CDR3 sequence (DNA): TGTGCCAGCAGCGTAGTGACAGATACGCAGTATTTT.